These 6 T cell receptor beta chains were all obtained from the same sample, sequenced in a study of T-cell memory formation after mild COVID-19. A single record per CDR3 protein comes from TCRdb applying MiXCR to the 5' RACE reads. The sample includes some 440,000 distinct CDR3 sequences, 25% seen only once; the top ten take under 15%. The sequenced sample consisted of PBMCs or a T cell subset sorted from them (not recorded which). The receptors derive from an adult woman who had mild COVID-19 (a few samples of this study predate the infection). Cell type and time point are not known.

In its sample, this clonotype was seen a few times. The chain recombines TRBV29-1 with TRBJ2-2, with 8 bases fitting TRBD1. Germline lookup yields CDR1 SQVTM and CDR2 ANQGSEA. The CDR3 runs 14 residues. Unmatched junction bases numbered 8, after V lost 4 bases and J lost 7 bases. The CDR3 DNA sequence: TGCAGCGTTGTTGCAGGACAGGGCGTCGGGGAGCTGTTTTTT. Translated: CSVVAGQGVGELFF.

The chain recombines TRBV20-1 with TRBJ1-2; unclear D gene. The CDR3 runs to 13 residues. Germline loops: CDR1 DFQATT, CDR2 SNEGSKA (reference sequence). V was pared by 6 bases and J by 0 bases, with 11 bases between. CDR3 sequence reads: CSAAPTSNYGYTF. CDR3 nucleotides: TGCAGTGCAGCCCCGACCTCTAACTATGGCTACACCTTC.

Only a few counts were recorded for this clonotype. This chain connects TRBV7-9 to TRBJ1-1, with D possibly matching TRBD1 (5 bases). Germline CDR1 is SEHNR and CDR2 is FQNEAQ (reference sequence). The CDR3 is 12 residues long. Trimming pared 4 bases from V and 7 bases from J, leaving 10 bases between. The CDR3 DNA follows: TGTGCCAGCAGCTCGGGGACCTTTGAAGCTTTCTTT. Encoded protein: CASSSGTFEAFF.

The chain carries TRBV4-1 and TRBJ2-6; no reliable D call. This CDR3 contains 17 residues. The germline V gene has CDR1 MGHRA and CDR2 YSYEKL. V gave up 1 base and J gave up 0 bases, with 10 bases separating them. CDR3: CASSQGRAYSGANVLTF. CDR3 nucleotides: TGCGCCAGCAGCCAAGGGAGAGCCTACTCTGGGGCCAACGTCCTGACTTTC.

V usage is TRBV20-1 and J usage is TRBJ2-7; 14 bases agree with TRBD2. Germline CDR1 DFQATT, CDR2 SNEGSKA (reference sequence). The CDR3 totals 13 residues. The CDR3 coding sequence is TGCCGCAGGGGACTAGCGGGGGCCTACGAGCAGTACTTC. Translating it yields CRRGLAGAYEQYF.

This clonotype was observed a single time. The J gene is TRBJ2-7, the V gene TRBV7-2, with no clear D. V dropped 8 bases and J dropped 4 bases, with 15 bases sitting between them. In germline, CDR1 is SGHTA, CDR2 FQGNSA. This CDR3 has 13 amino acids. CDR3 residues: CASGRASWYEQYF. The CDR3 nucleotides read TGTGCCAGCGGCCGGGCCTCATGGTACGAGCAGTACTTC.